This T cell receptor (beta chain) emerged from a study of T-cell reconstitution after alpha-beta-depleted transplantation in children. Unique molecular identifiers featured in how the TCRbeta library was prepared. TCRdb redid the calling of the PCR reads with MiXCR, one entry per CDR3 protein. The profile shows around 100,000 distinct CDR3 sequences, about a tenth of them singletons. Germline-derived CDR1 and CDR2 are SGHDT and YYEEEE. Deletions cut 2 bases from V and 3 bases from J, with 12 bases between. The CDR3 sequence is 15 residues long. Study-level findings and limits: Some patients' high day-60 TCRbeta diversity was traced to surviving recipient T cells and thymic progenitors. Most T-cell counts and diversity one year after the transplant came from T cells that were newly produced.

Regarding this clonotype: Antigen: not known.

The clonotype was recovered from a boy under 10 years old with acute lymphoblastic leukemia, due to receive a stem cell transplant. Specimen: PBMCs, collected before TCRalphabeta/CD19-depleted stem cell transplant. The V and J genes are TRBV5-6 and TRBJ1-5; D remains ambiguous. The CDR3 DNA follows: TGTGCCAGCAGCTTCGGTGGGGAATACAATCAGCCCCAGCATTTT. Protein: CASSFGGEYNQPQHF.